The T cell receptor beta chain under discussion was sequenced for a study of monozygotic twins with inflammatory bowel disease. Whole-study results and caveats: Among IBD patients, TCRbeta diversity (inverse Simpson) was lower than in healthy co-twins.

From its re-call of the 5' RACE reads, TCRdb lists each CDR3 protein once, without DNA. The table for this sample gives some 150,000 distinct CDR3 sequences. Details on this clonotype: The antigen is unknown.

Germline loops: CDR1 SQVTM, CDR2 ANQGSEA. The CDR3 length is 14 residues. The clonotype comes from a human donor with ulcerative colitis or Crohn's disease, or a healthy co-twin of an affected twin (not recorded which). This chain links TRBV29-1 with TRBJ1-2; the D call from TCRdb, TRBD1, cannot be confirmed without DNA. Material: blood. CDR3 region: CSARDSSGVYGYTF.